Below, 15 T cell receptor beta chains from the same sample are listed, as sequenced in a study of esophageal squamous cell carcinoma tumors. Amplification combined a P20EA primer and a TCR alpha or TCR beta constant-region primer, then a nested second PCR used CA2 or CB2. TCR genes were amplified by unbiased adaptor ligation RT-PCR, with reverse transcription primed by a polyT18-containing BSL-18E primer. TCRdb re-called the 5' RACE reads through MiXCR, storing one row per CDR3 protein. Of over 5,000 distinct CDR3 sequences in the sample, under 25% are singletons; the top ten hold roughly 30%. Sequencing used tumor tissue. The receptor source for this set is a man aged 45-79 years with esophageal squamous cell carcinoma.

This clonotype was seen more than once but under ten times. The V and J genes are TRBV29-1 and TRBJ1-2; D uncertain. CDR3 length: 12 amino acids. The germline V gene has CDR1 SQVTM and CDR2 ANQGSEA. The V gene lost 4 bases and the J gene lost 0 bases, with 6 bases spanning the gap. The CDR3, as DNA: TGCAGCGTTGGGGGTCCTAACTATGGCTACACCTTC. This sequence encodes CSVGGPNYGYTF. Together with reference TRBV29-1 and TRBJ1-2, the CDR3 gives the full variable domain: SAVISQKPSRDICQRGTSLTIQCQVDSQVTMMFWYRQQPGQSLTLIATANQGSEATYESGFVIDKFPISRPNLTFSTLTVSNMSPEDSSIYLCSVGGPNYGYTFGSGTRLTVV.

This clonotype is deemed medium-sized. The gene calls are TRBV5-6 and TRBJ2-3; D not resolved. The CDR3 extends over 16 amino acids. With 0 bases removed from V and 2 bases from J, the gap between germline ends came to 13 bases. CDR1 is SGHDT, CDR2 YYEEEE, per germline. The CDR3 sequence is CASSLVPREFTDTQYF. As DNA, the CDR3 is TGTGCCAGCAGCTTGGTCCCACGTGAGTTCACAGATACGCAGTATTTT.

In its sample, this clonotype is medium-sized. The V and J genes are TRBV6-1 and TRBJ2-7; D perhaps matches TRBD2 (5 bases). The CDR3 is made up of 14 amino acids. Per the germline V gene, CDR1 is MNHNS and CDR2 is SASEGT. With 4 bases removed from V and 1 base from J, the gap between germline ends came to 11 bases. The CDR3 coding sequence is TGTGCCAGCAGTGCGACGGGAAGGTCCTACGAGCAGTACTTC. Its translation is CASSATGRSYEQYF.

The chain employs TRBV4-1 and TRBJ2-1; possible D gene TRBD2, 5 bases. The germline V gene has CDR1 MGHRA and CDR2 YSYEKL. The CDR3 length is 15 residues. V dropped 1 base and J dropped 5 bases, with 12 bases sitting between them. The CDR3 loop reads CASSQGHSGNNEQFF. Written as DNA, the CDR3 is TGCGCCAGCAGCCAAGGTCACTCGGGGAACAATGAGCAGTTCTTC.

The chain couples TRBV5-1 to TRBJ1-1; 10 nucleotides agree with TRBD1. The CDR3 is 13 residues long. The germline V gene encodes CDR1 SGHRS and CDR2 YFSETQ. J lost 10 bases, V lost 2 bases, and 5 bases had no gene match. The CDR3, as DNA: TGCGCCAGCAGCTTAGACAGGGGGCGCCGAGCTTTCTTT. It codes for CASSLDRGRRAFF.

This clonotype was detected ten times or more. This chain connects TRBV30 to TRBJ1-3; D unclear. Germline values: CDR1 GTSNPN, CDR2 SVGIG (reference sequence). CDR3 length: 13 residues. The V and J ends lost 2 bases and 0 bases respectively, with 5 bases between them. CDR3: CAWSRVSGNTIYF. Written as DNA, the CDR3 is TGTGCCTGGAGTAGGGTCTCTGGAAACACCATATATTTT. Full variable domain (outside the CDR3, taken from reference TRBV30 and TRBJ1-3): SQTIHQWPATLVQPVGSPLSLECTVEGTSNPNLYWYRQAAGRGLQLLFYSVGIGQISSEVPQNLSASRPQDRQFILSSKKLLLSDSGFYLCAWSRVSGNTIYFGEGSWLTVV.

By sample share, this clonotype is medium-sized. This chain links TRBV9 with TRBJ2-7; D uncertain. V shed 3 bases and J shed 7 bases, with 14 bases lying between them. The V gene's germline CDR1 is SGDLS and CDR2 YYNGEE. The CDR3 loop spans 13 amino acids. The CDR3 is CASSALLQGEQYF. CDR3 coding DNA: TGTGCCAGCAGCGCACTACTCCAAGGGGAGCAGTACTTC.

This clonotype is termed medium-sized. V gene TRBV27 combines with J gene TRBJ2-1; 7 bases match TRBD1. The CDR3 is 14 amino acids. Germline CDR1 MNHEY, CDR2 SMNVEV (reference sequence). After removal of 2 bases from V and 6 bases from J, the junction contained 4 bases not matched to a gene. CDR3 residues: CASSLTTGVNEQFF. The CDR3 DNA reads TGTGCCAGCAGTTTAACCACAGGGGTCAATGAGCAGTTCTTC.

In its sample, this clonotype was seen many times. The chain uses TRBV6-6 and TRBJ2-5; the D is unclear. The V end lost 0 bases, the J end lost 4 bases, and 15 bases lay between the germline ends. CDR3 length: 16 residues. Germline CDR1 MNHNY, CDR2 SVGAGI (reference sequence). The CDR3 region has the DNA TGTGCCAGCAGTTACTCGCTGGTTAGCTCTGGAGAGACCCAGTACTTC. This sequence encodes CASSYSLVSSGETQYF.

This CDR3 reads CASSSGIAGPRETQYF. CDR3 DNA: TGTGCCAGCAGCTCGGGTATAGCGGGACCTAGAGAGACCCAGTACTTC. This chain connects TRBV7-9 to TRBJ2-5; 8 bases match TRBD2. The CDR3 consists of 16 residues. CDR1 is SEHNR and CDR2 is FQNEAQ in the germline V gene (reference sequence). V lost 4 bases to trimming and J lost 4 bases; unmatched junction nucleotides: 11.

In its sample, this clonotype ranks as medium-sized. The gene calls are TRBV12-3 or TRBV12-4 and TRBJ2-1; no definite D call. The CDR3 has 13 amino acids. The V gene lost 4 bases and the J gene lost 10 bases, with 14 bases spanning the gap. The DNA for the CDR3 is TGTGCCAGCAGTTCCCGGACGAGGAGCGAGCAGTTCTTC. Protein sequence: CASSSRTRSEQFF.

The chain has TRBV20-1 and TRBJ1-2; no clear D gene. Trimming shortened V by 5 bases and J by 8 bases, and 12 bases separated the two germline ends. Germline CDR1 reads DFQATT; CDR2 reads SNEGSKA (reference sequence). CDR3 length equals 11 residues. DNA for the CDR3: TGCAGTGCTGATTGGACCTGGGGCTACACCTTC. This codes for CSADWTWGYTF.

The CDR3 nucleotides are TGCAGTGCTAGAGATGGAGGGAGTGGTTCAGATACGCAGTATTTT. It encodes CSARDGGSGSDTQYF. The chain joins TRBV20-1 to TRBJ2-3; D perhaps matches TRBD2 (6 bases). The CDR3 runs 15 residues. V lost 0 bases, J lost 4 bases, and 14 bases lay in between. Germline V gene data show CDR1 as DFQATT and CDR2 as SNEGSKA (reference sequence).

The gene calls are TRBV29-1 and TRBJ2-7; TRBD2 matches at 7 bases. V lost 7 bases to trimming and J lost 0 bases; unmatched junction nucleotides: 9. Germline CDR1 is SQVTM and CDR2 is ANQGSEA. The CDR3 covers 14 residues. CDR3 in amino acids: CSALDGLGSYEQYF. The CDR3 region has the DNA TGCAGCGCCCTGGATGGACTAGGCTCCTACGAGCAGTACTTC.

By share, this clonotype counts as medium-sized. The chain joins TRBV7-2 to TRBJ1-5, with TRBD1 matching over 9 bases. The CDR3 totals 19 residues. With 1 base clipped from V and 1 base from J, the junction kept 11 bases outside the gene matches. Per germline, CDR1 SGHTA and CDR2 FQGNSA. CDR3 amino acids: CASSLVGGTGLGSNQPQHF. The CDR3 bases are TGTGCCAGCAGCTTAGTGGGAGGGACAGGGTTGGGGAGCAATCAGCCCCAGCATTTT.